The next 7 T cell receptor beta chains were all read from a single sample in a study of blood T cells in healthy people across ages. Alongside a J-beta primer mix, a sample-barcoded 5' primer served in a second PCR lasting roughly 7 to 11 cycles. Each CDR3 protein gets one entry after TCRdb re-called the 5' RACE reads with MiXCR. The table has about 970,000 distinct CDR3 sequences, about 51% seen once. The sequencing input was blood. These receptor sequences come from a woman in her sixties in good health.

This clonotype occurred a few times. The chain couples TRBV7-8 to TRBJ1-2, with D tentatively TRBD1 (6 bases). V lost 0 bases to trimming and J lost 8 bases, with 16 bases between them. The length of the CDR3 is 15 residues. The germline V gene encodes CDR1 SGHVS and CDR2 FQNEAQ. CDR3 sequence (DNA): TGTGCCAGCAGCTTAGCTCGAGGGACATCGGTAGGCTACACCTTC. Translation: CASSLARGTSVGYTF.

The CDR3 DNA is TGTGCCAGCAGCTTGTTGCCGGGGGAGACCCAGTACTTC. It specifies CASSLLPGETQYF. This rearrangement joins TRBV7-2 to TRBJ2-7, with a weak D call TRBD2 (5 bases). The closer fit of TRBJ2-5 to the DNA end suggests the J call may be wrong. The CDR3 contains 13 residues. CDR1 is SGHTA, CDR2 FQGNSA, per germline.

The sample holds a few counts of this clonotype. The chain employs TRBV27 and TRBJ2-5; 8 nucleotides match TRBD1. This CDR3 has 14 residues. CDR1 and CDR2 (germline): MNHEY, SMNVEV (reference sequence). The junction had 8 bases not matched to a gene; V was cut back by 6 bases and J by 5 bases. Here the CDR3 reads CASSYHRQGETQYF. CDR3 coding DNA: TGTGCCAGCAGCTACCACCGACAGGGGGAGACCCAGTACTTC.

V gene TRBV7-2 combines with J gene TRBJ2-3; D is uncertain. Trimming took 5 bases from V and 0 from J, leaving 12 bases between them. CDR1 SGHTA and CDR2 FQGNSA come from the germline V gene. The CDR3 extends over 15 amino acids. The CDR3 here is CASSHDGHSTDTQYF. Here the CDR3 DNA reads TGTGCCAGCAGCCACGACGGGCATAGCACAGATACGCAGTATTTT. Drawing the rest from reference TRBV7-2 and TRBJ2-3, the complete variable domain is GAGVSQSPSNKVTEKGKDVELRCDPISGHTALYWYRQSLGQGLEFLIYFQGNSAPDKSGLPSDRFSAERTGGSVSTLTIQRTQQEDSAVYLCASSHDGHSTDTQYFGPGTRLTVL.

The rearrangement links TRBV11-2 to TRBJ2-6; D might be TRBD1 or TRBD2, each matching 7 bases. The CDR3 runs to 18 residues. Germline V CDR1 and CDR2: SGHAT, FQNNGV. Deletions cut 2 bases from V and 1 base from J, with 15 bases between. The CDR3 region is CASSLMGGGASGANVLTF. Here the CDR3 DNA reads TGTGCCAGCAGCTTAATGGGAGGGGGCGCTTCTGGGGCCAACGTCCTGACTTTC.

In DNA, the CDR3 is TGTGCCAGCAGCGAGGGGCCCCGGACAGGGACCACTTACGAGCAGTACTTC. This sequence encodes CASSEGPRTGTTYEQYF. The V gene is TRBV9, the J gene TRBJ2-7, with 8 bases aligning to TRBD1. With V trimmed by 3 bases and J by 4 bases, 15 bases remained unmatched. This CDR3 contains 17 residues. Germline V gene sequence: CDR1 SGDLS, CDR2 YYNGEE.

CDR3 sequence (DNA): TGTGCCAGCACCTTGTTAGAGGTGGGAAACACCGGGGAGCTGTTTTTT. Its protein is CASTLLEVGNTGELFF. The V gene is TRBV13, the J gene TRBJ2-2; D not resolved. V shed 7 bases and J shed 2 bases, with 17 bases lying between them. CDR1 is PRHDT, CDR2 FYEKMQ, per germline (reference sequence). CDR3 length: 16 amino acids. Looking up the rest from reference TRBV13 and TRBJ2-2 gives the full variable domain: AAGVIQSPRHLIKEKRETATLKCYPIPRHDTVYWYQQGPGQDPQFLISFYEKMQSDKGSIPDRFSAQQFSDYHSELNMSSLELGDSALYFCASTLLEVGNTGELFFGEGSRLTVL.